This T cell receptor (beta chain) derives from a study of T cells expressing NK-cell markers. Study summary: CD3+CD56+NKG2C+, CD3+CD56+NKG2C- and CD3+CD56-NKG2C+ T cells, once sorted, supplied the TCR beta repertoires. Just one sequenced donor of eight was HCMV-seronegative, while seven were seropositive.

From its re-call of the 5' RACE reads, TCRdb lists each CDR3 protein once, without DNA. The specimen's table records about 260,000 distinct CDR3 sequences. CDR3 length equals 13 residues. Germline V lookup: CDR1 MNHEY, CDR2 SMNVEV (reference sequence). The sample was blood T cells: a sorted CD56 or NKG2C T cell subset, CD4+ or CD8+ T cells, or bulk PBMC T cells (not recorded which). The rearrangement uses TRBV27 and TRBJ2-3; the D gene TCRdb calls, TRBD1, cannot be checked with no DNA. The receptor comes from a man between 18 and 29 years old in good health. CDR3 sequence: CASSSPLRDTQYF.